The T cell receptor (beta chain) under discussion was sequenced for a study of shared clonotypes between healthy human individuals. CDR3 length equals 14 residues. CDR1 is MNHNY and CDR2 is SVGAGI in the germline V gene (reference sequence). After removal of 5 bases from V and 2 bases from J, the junction contained 3 bases not matched to a gene. Method: immunoSEQ multiplex PCR; TCRdb's copy keeps in-frame clones and lacks some. The sample yields millions of clones, more than 85% seen once. The origin of this receptor is a man aged 18 to 29 in good health. Some clones in this sample may be carry-over from other donors' samples. Material for sequencing was naive CD4+ T cells from PBMCs. Specified subset: CD45RA+ positively selected. V usage is TRBV6-6 and J usage is TRBJ1-5; 7 bases are a match to TRBD1. The CDR3 DNA reads TGTGCCAGCAGTGGACAGGTAGGCAATCAGCCCCAGCATTTT. Protein product: CASSGQVGNQPQHF.